These 3 T cell receptor beta chains were sequenced from one sample in a study of regulatory T cells in long-lasting Graves disease (dated by TCRdb to about 2021). Interpreted using the paper, the time point label stands for: newly diagnosed GD, antithyroid drugs for less than 3 months. For both TCR sequencing and RNA sequencing, RNA was extracted from PBMCs in TRIzol. The library relied on multiplex PCR. TCRdb lists the instrument as Illumina HiSeq 4000. CDR3 regions were amplified by Arm-PCR with iRepertoire HTBI primers to construct TCR beta libraries. TCRdb handled the public reads itself, with Q25 trimming in fastp and clone calling in MiXCR, and kept productive beta chains. Records with the same CDR3 protein are collapsed into one entry carrying the most frequent genes and DNA. The sample data list 400,000 to 500,000 distinct CDR3 sequences, and around 14% of these were observed just once. Jointly, the top ten make up over 15% of the sample.

This same sample was also part of a study on T cells in Graves' hyperthyroidism and ophthalmopathy.

Here the sequenced sample was peripheral blood mononuclear cells (PBMCs), taken at new diagnosis, from a patient treated with antithyroid drugs. Receptor source: a woman in her 30s with Graves disease. Donor details come from another sample of the same person, matched by shared clones.

Many counts were recorded for this clonotype. The genes are TRBV27 and TRBJ2-5; possibly TRBD1 or TRBD2 for D (6 bases each). V shed 6 bases and J shed 2 bases, with 16 bases lying between them. The CDR3 extends over 15 amino acids. The germline V gene has CDR1 MNHEY and CDR2 SMNVEV (reference sequence). CDR3 region: CASSSRDTSQETQYF. The CDR3 nucleotides read TGTGCCAGCAGCTCGCGGGACACTTCTCAAGAGACCCAGTACTTC.

This clonotype has at least ten counts. The V call is TRBV24-1, the J call TRBJ2-3, with D possibly being TRBD2 (5 bases). The V gene lost 4 bases and the J gene lost 5 bases, with 15 bases spanning the gap. Germline V lookup: CDR1 KGHDR, CDR2 SFDVKD. The CDR3 consists of 15 residues. CDR3 in DNA: TGTGCCACCAGTGAAACTAGAATCTTCAAAGATACGCAGTATTTT. The encoded protein is CATSETRIFKDTQYF.

The V and J genes are TRBV10-3 and TRBJ2-2; maybe TRBD2 (5 bases). The CDR3 extends over 14 amino acids. The germline gives CDR1 ENHRY, CDR2 SYGVKD. The CDR3 DNA reads as TGTGCTCATCGGAGAGCGGAGAACACCGGGGAGCTGTTTTTT. This encodes CAHRRAENTGELFF.